These 8 T cell receptor beta chains were sequenced from one sample in a study of brain T cells in children with intractable seizures. As for time point: blood from clinic visit 5 months post-surgery; TSC patient then seizure free. Using immunoSEQ multiplex PCR, the repertoire was profiled, and TCRdb retains in-frame clones only, with some absent. The sample records about 320,000 clones, roughly 93% being singletons. Here the sequenced sample was peripheral blood, taken about 5 months after surgery. All receptors come from a boy younger than two with tuberous sclerosis and intractable seizures.

This clone was seen only once. The rearrangement links TRBV10-3 to TRBJ1-2; D remains unclear. The CDR3 has 14 residues. The ends were cut back, 8 bases at V and 4 bases at J, with 17 bases in the middle. The germline CDR1 and CDR2 sequences are ENHRY and SYGVKD. This chain's CDR3 is CAICQDPSVYGYTF. For the CDR3, the DNA is TGTGCCATCTGTCAGGACCCCTCGGTCTATGGCTACACCTTC.

The chain is built from TRBV30 and TRBJ2-5; D gene unclear. Looked up from germline, CDR1 is GTSNPN and CDR2 is SVGIG (reference sequence). The CDR3 has 13 amino acids. V dropped 3 bases and J dropped 3 bases, with 11 bases sitting between them. Written as DNA, the CDR3 is TGTGCCTGGAGGACCGGTGGAAAAGAGACCCAGTACTTC. It encodes CAWRTGGKETQYF.

In its sample, this clone was seen a few times. The chain couples TRBV27 to TRBJ1-6; the D gene is possibly TRBD1 (6 bases). There are 15 residues in the CDR3. Germline CDR1 reads MNHEY; CDR2 reads SMNVEV (reference sequence). Trimming left V 4 bases short and J 9 bases short, with 16 bases between. CDR3 nucleotides: TGTGCCAGCAGTTCAGCACAGGGTTCGGGTTCACCCCTCCACTTT. This encodes CASSSAQGSGSPLHF.

The chain combines TRBV2 with TRBJ1-3; D may be TRBD1 (6 bases). The germline V gene has CDR1 SNHLY and CDR2 FYNNEI. The CDR3 has 14 residues. Trimming took off 7 bases at V and 9 bases at J, with 19 bases between the two ends. The DNA for the CDR3 is TGTGCCAGCACTGGGGGCACTGGCGCGGGCACCATATATTTT. This sequence encodes CASTGGTGAGTIYF.

This sequence joins TRBV12-3 or TRBV12-4 and TRBJ2-5; D not certain. Trimming took 1 base from V and 3 from J, leaving 3 bases between them. There are 12 residues in the CDR3. The CDR3 DNA sequence: TGTGCCAGCAGTTTAGGAGAAGAGACCCAGTACTTC. This sequence encodes CASSLGEETQYF.

The chain joins TRBV3-1 (or the pseudogene TRBV3-2) to TRBJ1-5, with no clear D. The CDR3 consists of 17 residues. The germline gives CDR1 LGHDT, CDR2 YNNKEL (reference sequence). V dropped 1 base and J dropped 0 bases, with 13 bases sitting between them. CDR3 region: CASSQGTGRYSNQPQHF. CDR3 nucleotide sequence: TGTGCCAGCAGCCAAGGGACGGGGAGGTATAGCAATCAGCCCCAGCATTTT.

The chain carries TRBV5-8 and TRBJ1-4; D not resolved. Germline CDR1 and CDR2: SGHTS and YDEGEE. V was pared by 3 bases and J by 6 bases, with 15 bases between. This CDR3 spans 15 amino acids. CDR3 sequence: CASSSELGGHEKLFF. CDR3 coding DNA: TGTGCCAGCAGCTCGGAATTGGGTGGACATGAAAAACTGTTTTTT.

The genes are TRBV7-3 and TRBJ2-3; D is ambiguous. This CDR3 has 13 residues. Germline V CDR1 and CDR2: SGHTA, FQGTGA. Trimming took off 1 base at V and 3 bases at J, with 5 bases between the two ends. The DNA for the CDR3 is TGTGCCAGCAGCTTAAGCCGAACAGATACGCAGTATTTT. Translating it yields CASSLSRTDTQYF.